The 16 T cell receptor beta chains listed next were all sequenced from one sample in a study of shared clonotypes between healthy human individuals. Naive CD8 cells lacked CD45RO and underwent positive selection for CCR7, leaving out terminally differentiated effector memory CD45RA+ cells. Assay: immunoSEQ multiplex PCR; the TCRdb copy retains only in-frame clones and omits some. The repertoire consists of nearly 2 million clones, with 85% to 95% occurring once and the leading ten covering approximately 1.2%. Sequencing used naive CD8+ T cells sorted from blood. Source of these receptors: a man between 18 and 35 years old in good health.

The chain has TRBV6-5 and TRBJ2-7; 7 bases match TRBD1. This CDR3 is 14 amino acids long. Per the germline V gene, CDR1 is MNHEY and CDR2 is SVGAGI. V shed 4 bases, J shed 7 bases, and the junction held 10 bases outside the gene matches. This chain's CDR3 is CASSSGTVPWEQYF. CDR3 nucleotide sequence: TGTGCCAGCAGTTCCGGGACAGTCCCTTGGGAGCAGTACTTC.

The chain links TRBV7-9 to TRBJ2-6, with no clear D. Germline V gene data show CDR1 as SEHNR and CDR2 as FQNEAQ (reference sequence). The CDR3 loop spans 15 amino acids. V was pared by 2 bases and J by 2 bases, with 7 bases between. For the CDR3, the DNA is TGTGCCAGCAGCTTACTAGATCCTGGGGCCAACGTCCTGACTTTC. This sequence encodes CASSLLDPGANVLTF.

This clone was detected once. The CDR3 DNA is TGTGCCAGCAGCTTTGACATCCAAGAGACCCAGTACTTC. Its translation: CASSFDIQETQYF. V usage is TRBV5-6 and J usage is TRBJ2-5; the D is unclear. The CDR3 is 13 amino acids. The germline V gene has CDR1 SGHDT and CDR2 YYEEEE. The V end was cut by 2 bases, the J end by 1 base, with 6 bases between. Looking up the rest from reference TRBV5-6 and TRBJ2-5 gives the full variable domain: DAGVTQSPTHLIKTRGQQVTLRCSPKSGHDTVSWYQQALGQGPQFIFQYYEEEERQRGNFPDRFSGHQFPNYSSELNVNALLLGDSALYLCASSFDIQETQYFGPGTRLLVL.

The chain combines TRBV5-4 with TRBJ1-2, with 12 positions matching TRBD1. Germline CDR1 is SGHNT and CDR2 is YYREEE (reference sequence). V lost 4 bases and J lost 2; bases outside the gene matches: 6. The CDR3 runs 16 residues. Here the CDR3 reads CASSPGTGGLNYGYTF. CDR3 in DNA: TGTGCCAGCAGCCCCGGGACAGGGGGCCTGAACTATGGCTACACCTTC.

The chain combines TRBV11-2 with TRBJ2-3; TRBD1 agrees at 11 bases. The length of the CDR3 is 14 residues. The germline V gene has CDR1 SGHAT and CDR2 FQNNGV. Losses at the gene ends were 1 base for V and 6 bases for J; bases not matched to a gene: 0. CDR3 coding DNA: TGTGCCAGCAGCTTAGGGGACAGGGGGGATACGCAGTATTTT. Translated: CASSLGDRGDTQYF.

The chain carries TRBV6-5 and TRBJ1-1; possible D gene TRBD1, 5 bases. Trimming took 5 bases from V and 4 from J, leaving 8 bases between them. Germline V lookup: CDR1 MNHEY, CDR2 SVGAGI. The CDR3 runs 12 residues. The chain's CDR3 is CASSVGGTEAFF. The CDR3 DNA sequence: TGTGCCAGCAGTGTCGGGGGCACTGAAGCTTTCTTT.

V gene TRBV27 combines with J gene TRBJ1-4; D might be TRBD1 (5 bases). Trimming left V 7 bases short and J 7 bases short, with 22 bases between. Germline values: CDR1 MNHEY, CDR2 SMNVEV (reference sequence). The CDR3 sequence is 16 residues long. CDR3 DNA: TGTGCCAGCACGGAGGGTCCCCTGGCAGGGAGTGAAAAACTGTTTTTT. This codes for CASTEGPLAGSEKLFF.

The chain uses TRBV6-5 and TRBJ1-1; 8 bases are a match to TRBD1. V lost 5 bases, J lost 6 bases, and 8 bases stayed unmatched. CDR3 length equals 14 residues. Per germline, CDR1 MNHEY and CDR2 SVGAGI. CDR3 loop: CASSAGTGGSEAFF. CDR3 nucleotide sequence: TGTGCCAGCAGTGCCGGGACAGGAGGGTCTGAAGCTTTCTTT.

A word on this clone: Other nucleotide sequences in the sample specify the same CDR3. V and J are TRBV6-1 and TRBJ2-1; unclear D gene. The CDR3 length is 14 residues. Looked up from germline, CDR1 is MNHNS and CDR2 is SASEGT. Trimming took off 0 bases at V and 1 base at J, with 4 bases between the two ends. The CDR3 reads CASSEAGSYNEQFF. The CDR3 DNA reads as TGTGCCAGCAGTGAAGCGGGGTCCTACAATGAGCAGTTCTTC.

The chain is built from TRBV9 and TRBJ2-7, with D possibly being TRBD2 (6 bases). CDR1 and CDR2 from the germline V gene are SGDLS and YYNGEE. CDR3 size: 14 residues. Trimming shortened V by 0 bases and J by 7 bases, and 14 bases separated the two germline ends. The CDR3 nucleotides read TGTGCCAGCAGCGTAGAAGCTCTAGCGAGGGAGCAGTACTTC. Its protein product is CASSVEALAREQYF.

The chain employs TRBV9 and TRBJ2-7; weak D call: TRBD2 (5 bases). The CDR3 sequence is 15 residues long. Trimming left V 4 bases short and J 2 bases short, with 16 bases between. In germline, CDR1 is SGDLS, CDR2 YYNGEE. CDR3 protein: CASSFSALGAYEQYF. The CDR3 DNA sequence: TGTGCCAGCAGCTTCTCCGCCCTCGGGGCCTACGAGCAGTACTTC.

The rearrangement joins TRBV15 to TRBJ2-1, with TRBD2 matching over 7 bases. The CDR3 has 15 amino acids. The V and J ends lost 5 bases and 10 bases, in that order; junction bases with no gene match: 14. Germline-derived CDR1 and CDR2 are LNHNV and YYDKDF (reference sequence). CDR3 nucleotide sequence: TGTGCCACCAGCGTTGCGGGCCCGGCAGCGGGGGAGCAGTTCTTC. Translated, it gives CATSVAGPAAGEQFF. Together with reference TRBV15 and TRBJ2-1, the CDR3 gives the full variable domain: DAMVIQNPRYQVTQFGKPVTLSCSQTLNHNVMYWYQQKSSQAPKLLFHYYDKDFNNEADTPDNFQSRRPNTSFCFLDIRSPGLGDTAMYLCATSVAGPAAGEQFFGPGTRLTVL.

The J gene is TRBJ2-5, the V gene TRBV4-3; D perhaps matches TRBD2 (6 bases). The V gene lost 0 bases and the J gene lost 2 bases, with 10 bases spanning the gap. The CDR3 consists of 15 residues. Germline CDR1 LGHNA, CDR2 YSLEER. This CDR3 is CASSQELAVQETQYF. The CDR3 DNA follows: TGCGCCAGCAGCCAAGAATTAGCGGTACAAGAGACCCAGTACTTC.

The DNA of the CDR3 is TGTGCCAGCAGCTTTGGCTACATCTACAATGAGCAGTTCTTC. It translates to CASSFGYIYNEQFF. The genes are TRBV7-2 and TRBJ2-1; D remains unclear. Germline V gives CDR1 SGHTA, CDR2 FQGNSA. The CDR3 is 14 amino acids. Trimming cost V 3 bases and J 3 bases, with 9 bases left between them.

V and J are TRBV28 and TRBJ1-1; no clear D. Trimming cost V 3 bases and J 1 base, with 12 bases left between them. Germline V gene sequence: CDR1 MDHEN, CDR2 SYDVKM. The CDR3 runs 15 residues. The CDR3 spells CASSLLEGPNTEAFF. The CDR3 DNA reads as TGTGCCAGCAGTTTGCTTGAGGGTCCGAACACTGAAGCTTTCTTT.

The chain is built from TRBV9 and TRBJ1-5, with 7 bases aligning to TRBD1. The CDR3 sequence is 18 residues long. Losses at the gene ends were 3 bases for V and 2 bases for J; bases not matched to a gene: 14. Germline CDR1 is SGDLS and CDR2 is YYNGEE. The CDR3 sequence: CASSGGTARGFGNQPQHF. The DNA of the CDR3 is TGTGCCAGCAGCGGAGGGACAGCCAGGGGGTTTGGCAATCAGCCCCAGCATTTT.